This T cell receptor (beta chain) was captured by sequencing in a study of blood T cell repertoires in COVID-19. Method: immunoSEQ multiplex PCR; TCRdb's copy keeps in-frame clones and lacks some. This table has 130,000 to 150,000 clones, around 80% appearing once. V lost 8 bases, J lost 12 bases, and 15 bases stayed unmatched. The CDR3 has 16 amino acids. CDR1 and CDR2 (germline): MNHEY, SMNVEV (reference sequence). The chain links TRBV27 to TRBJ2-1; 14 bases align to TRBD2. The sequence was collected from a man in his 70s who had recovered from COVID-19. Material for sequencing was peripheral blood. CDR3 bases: TGTGCCAGCGGGTACCCTAAGGGACTAGCGGGGGCTTGGCAGTTCTTC. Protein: CASGYPKGLAGAWQFF.